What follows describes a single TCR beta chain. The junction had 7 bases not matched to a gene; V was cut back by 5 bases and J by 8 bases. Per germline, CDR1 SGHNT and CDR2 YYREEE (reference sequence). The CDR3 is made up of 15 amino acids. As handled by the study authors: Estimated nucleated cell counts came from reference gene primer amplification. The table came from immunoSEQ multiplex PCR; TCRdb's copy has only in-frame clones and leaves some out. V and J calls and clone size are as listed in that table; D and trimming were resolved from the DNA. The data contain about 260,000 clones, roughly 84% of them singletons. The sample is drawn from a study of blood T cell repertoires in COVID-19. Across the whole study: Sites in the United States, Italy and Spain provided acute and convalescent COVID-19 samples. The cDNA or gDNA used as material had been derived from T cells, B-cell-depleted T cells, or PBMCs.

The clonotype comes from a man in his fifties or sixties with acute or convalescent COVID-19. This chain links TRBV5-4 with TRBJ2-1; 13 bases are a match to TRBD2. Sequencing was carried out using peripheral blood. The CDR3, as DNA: TGTGCCAGCAGTCGGACTAGCGGGAGTTGGGATGAGCAGTTCTTC. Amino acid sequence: CASSRTSGSWDEQFF.